This T cell receptor beta chain comes out of a study of radiation and T cells in renal cell carcinoma. Only in-frame clones appear in the TCRdb table, and some are missing; sequencing was by immunoSEQ multiplex PCR. The repertoire has approximately 80,000 clones, 80% to 90% of them found once; the top ten carry about 6%. The CDR3 has 19 amino acids. The V segment lost 3 bases and the J segment 0 bases; nucleotides outside the gene matches: 13. The germline CDR1 and CDR2 sequences are SGDLS and YYNGEE. This sample's time point: blood 4 weeks post-SBRT, at nephrectomy. The sample's treatment: 15 Gy SBRT to primary tumor, nephrectomy 4 weeks later.

The sample in question was blood, obtained from a patient whose treatment included radiotherapy and nephrectomy. This receptor was identified in a woman aged 70-85 years with renal cell carcinoma. This chain joins TRBV9 and TRBJ1-2; TRBD1 matches at 11 bases. DNA of the CDR3: TGTGCCAGCAGCGGCCCGCGTGGGACAGGGGGGGTCTCTAACTATGGCTACACCTTC. Translating it yields CASSGPRGTGGVSNYGYTF.